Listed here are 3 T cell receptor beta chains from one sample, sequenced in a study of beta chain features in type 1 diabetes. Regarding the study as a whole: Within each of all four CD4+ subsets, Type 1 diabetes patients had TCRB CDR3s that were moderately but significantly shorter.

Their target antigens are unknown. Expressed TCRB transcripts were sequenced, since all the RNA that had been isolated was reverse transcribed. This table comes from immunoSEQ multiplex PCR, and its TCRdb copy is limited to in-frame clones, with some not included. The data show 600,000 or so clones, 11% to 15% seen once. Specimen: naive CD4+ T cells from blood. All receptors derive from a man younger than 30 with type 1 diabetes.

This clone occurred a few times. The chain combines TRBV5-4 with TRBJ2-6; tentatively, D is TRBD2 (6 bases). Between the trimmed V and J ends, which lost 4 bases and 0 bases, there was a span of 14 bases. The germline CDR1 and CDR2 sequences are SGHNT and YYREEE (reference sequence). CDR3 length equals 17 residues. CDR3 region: CASSERRDPSGANVLTF. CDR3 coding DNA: TGTGCCAGCAGCGAACGGCGGGATCCCTCTGGGGCCAACGTCCTGACTTTC.

The CDR3 sequence is CASSVAPNTYEQYF. CDR3 coding DNA: TGTGCCAGCAGCGTAGCACCAAACACCTACGAGCAGTACTTC. The gene calls are TRBV9 and TRBJ2-7; no clear D. This CDR3 is built from 14 residues. Trimming shortened V by 0 bases and J by 2 bases, and 9 bases separated the two germline ends. Germline assignment: CDR1 SGDLS and CDR2 YYNGEE.

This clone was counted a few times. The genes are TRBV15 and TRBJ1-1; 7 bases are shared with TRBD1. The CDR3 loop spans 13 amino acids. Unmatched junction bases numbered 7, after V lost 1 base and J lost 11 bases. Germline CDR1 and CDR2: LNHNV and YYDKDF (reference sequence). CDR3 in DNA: TGTGCCACCAGCAGAGCTTCGACAGGGTCGGCTTTCTTT. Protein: CATSRASTGSAFF.